Included here is one T cell receptor beta chain sequence, with context. The CDR3 has 13 residues. This sample stems from a study of blood T cells in healthy people across ages. The use of a sample-barcoded 5' primer and a J-beta primer mix characterized a second PCR of about 7 to 12 cycles. MiXCR, applied by TCRdb to the 5' RACE reads, yields one record per CDR3 protein. The repertoire consists of roughly 800,000 distinct CDR3 sequences, with roughly 60% occurring once and the leading ten covering 22%. The chain joins TRBV12-3 or TRBV12-4 to TRBJ2-7; D is uncertain. This TCR was sampled from a man younger than 40 in good health. Sequencing was carried out using blood. The CDR3 DNA is TGTGCTTCCGGCGGTGGCCTCCACTACGAGCAGTACTTC. Its translation is CASGGGLHYEQYF.